This entry describes one T cell receptor (beta chain). Its antigen is undetermined. This entry is derived from a study of cytomegalovirus exposure and HLA in healthy donors. Assay: immunoSEQ multiplex PCR; the TCRdb copy retains only in-frame clones and omits some. The profile shows around 250,000 clones, around 87% of them singletons. Unmatched junction bases numbered 14, after V lost 8 bases and J lost 0 bases. The CDR3 loop spans 16 amino acids. CDR1 and CDR2 (germline): SGHRS, YFSETQ. Whole-study findings and limits: Using the classifier, cytomegalovirus status was reportedly diagnosed with high specificity and sensitivity.

Sequences were obtained from PBMCs. This chain links TRBV5-1 with TRBJ2-7, with 7 bases matching TRBD1. This sequence was found in a woman under 30 in good health and CMV-seronegative. The CDR3 region has the DNA TGCGCCAGGATCAGAGACAGGGTTTCAAGCTCCTACGAGCAGTACGTC. Amino acid sequence: CARIRDRVSSSYEQYV.